What follows describes a single T cell receptor beta chain. The antigen remains undetermined. This sample is part of a study of human CD8 memory T cell subsets. Points from the study as a whole: Stem-like memory T cell repertoires barely overlapped those of precursor exhausted T cells. In terms of chain coverage, this study sequenced T cell receptor beta chains exclusively.

The authors made TCR beta libraries using UMI-labeled 5' RACE. TCRdb reprocessed the 5' RACE reads and reports one entry per CDR3 protein, with no DNA. This sample contains thousands of distinct CDR3 sequences. Germline V gene sequence: CDR1 MNHEY, CDR2 SVGAGI. The CDR3 extends over 11 amino acids. This TCR derives from a human donor in good health. The V and J genes are TRBV6-5 and TRBJ2-1; TCRdb picks TRBD1, but there is no DNA to check that call. The specimen sequenced was CD8+ effector memory T cells (TEM) sorted from PBMCs. Subset specified: effector memory CD8 T cells, CCR7- CD45RO+ CD95+. CDR3 region: CASSPGAEQFF.